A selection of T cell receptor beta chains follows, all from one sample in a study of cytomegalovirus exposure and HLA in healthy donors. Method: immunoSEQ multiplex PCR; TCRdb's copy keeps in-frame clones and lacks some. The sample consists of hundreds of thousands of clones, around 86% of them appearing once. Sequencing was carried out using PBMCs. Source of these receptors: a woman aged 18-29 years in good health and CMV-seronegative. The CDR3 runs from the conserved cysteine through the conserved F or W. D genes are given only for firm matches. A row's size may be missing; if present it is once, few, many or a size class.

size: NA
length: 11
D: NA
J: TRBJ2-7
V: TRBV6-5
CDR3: CASSDSYEQYF
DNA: TGTGCCAGCAGTGACAGCTACGAGCAGTACTTC

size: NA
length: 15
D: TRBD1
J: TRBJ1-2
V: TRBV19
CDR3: CAPRRQGAPNYGYTF
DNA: TGTGCCCCTAGGAGGCAGGGGGCGCCGAACTATGGCTACACCTTC

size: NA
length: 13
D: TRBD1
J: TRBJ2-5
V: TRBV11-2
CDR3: CASSMTGGETQYF
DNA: TGTGCCAGCAGCATGACAGGGGGAGAGACCCAGTACTTC

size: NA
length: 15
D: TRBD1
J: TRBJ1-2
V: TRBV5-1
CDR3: CASSSTPGTGHGYTF
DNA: TGCGCCAGCAGCTCTACCCCGGGGACAGGTCATGGCTACACCTTC

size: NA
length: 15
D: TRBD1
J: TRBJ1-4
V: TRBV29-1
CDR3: CSAIPTGGTNEKLFF
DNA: TGCAGCGCCATCCCCACAGGGGGGACTAATGAAAAACTGTTTTTT

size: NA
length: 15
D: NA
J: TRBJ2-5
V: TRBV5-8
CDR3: CASSLAGGSQETQYF
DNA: TGTGCCAGCAGCTTGGCCGGAGGGAGCCAAGAGACCCAGTACTTC

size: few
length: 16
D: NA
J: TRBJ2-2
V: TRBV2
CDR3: CASSERDIDYTGELFF
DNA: TGTGCCAGCAGTGAAAGGGACATAGATTACACCGGGGAGCTGTTTTTT

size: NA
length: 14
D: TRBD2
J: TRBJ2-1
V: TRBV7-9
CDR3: CASSPPGGANEQFF
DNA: TGTGCCAGCAGCCCCCCCGGGGGGGCCAATGAGCAGTTCTTC

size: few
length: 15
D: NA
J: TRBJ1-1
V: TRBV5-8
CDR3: CASSLRGVANTEAFF
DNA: TGTGCCAGCAGCCTGCGGGGTGTAGCGAACACTGAAGCTTTCTTT

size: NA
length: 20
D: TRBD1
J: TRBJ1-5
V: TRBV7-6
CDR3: CASSPGGGTGPQNSNQPQHF
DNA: TGTGCCAGCAGCCCCGGGGGGGGGACAGGGCCCCAGAATAGCAATCAGCCCCAGCATTTT

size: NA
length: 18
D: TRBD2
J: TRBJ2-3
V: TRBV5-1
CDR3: CASSSGTSGSLGTDTQYF
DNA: TGCGCCAGCAGCTCCGGGACTAGCGGATCCCTGGGCACAGATACGCAGTATTTT

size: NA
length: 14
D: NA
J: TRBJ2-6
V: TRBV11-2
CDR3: CASSSTAGANVLTF
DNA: TGTGCCAGCAGCTCGACAGCGGGGGCCAACGTCCTGACTTTC

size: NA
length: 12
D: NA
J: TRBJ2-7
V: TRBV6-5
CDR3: CASFTTPYEQYF
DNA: TGTGCCAGCTTCACGACACCCTACGAGCAGTACTTC

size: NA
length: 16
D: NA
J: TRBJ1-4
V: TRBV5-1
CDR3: CASSLDLQSDNEKLFF
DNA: TGCGCCAGCAGCTTGGACCTACAGTCGGATAATGAAAAACTGTTTTTT

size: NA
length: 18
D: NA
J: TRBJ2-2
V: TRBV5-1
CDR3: CASRATFGRGGRTGELFF
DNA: TGCGCCAGCAGAGCCACGTTCGGTAGGGGCGGCAGGACCGGGGAGCTGTTTTTT

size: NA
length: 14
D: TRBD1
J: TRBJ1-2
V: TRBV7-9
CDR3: CASSPPGQGYGYTF
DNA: TGTGCCAGCAGCCCTCCGGGACAGGGGTATGGCTACACCTTC

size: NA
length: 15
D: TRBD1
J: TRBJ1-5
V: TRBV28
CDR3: CASSWTRDRVWPQHF
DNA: TGTGCCAGCAGTTGGACTAGGGACAGGGTTTGGCCCCAGCATTTT

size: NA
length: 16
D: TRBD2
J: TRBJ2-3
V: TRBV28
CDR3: CASLRWSGGLTDTQYF
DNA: TGTGCCAGCCTCCGATGGAGCGGGGGGCTTACAGATACGCAGTATTTT

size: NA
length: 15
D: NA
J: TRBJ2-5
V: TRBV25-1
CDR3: CASSEPDSTQETQYF
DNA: TGTGCCAGCAGTGAACCCGACAGCACACAAGAGACCCAGTACTTC

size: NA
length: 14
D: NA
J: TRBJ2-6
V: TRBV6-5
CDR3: CASSVSSGANVLTF
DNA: TGTGCCAGCAGTGTCAGCTCTGGGGCCAACGTCCTGACTTTC

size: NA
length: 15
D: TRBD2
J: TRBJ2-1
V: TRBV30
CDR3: CAWSLGSGVNNEQFF
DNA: TGTGCCTGGAGTCTAGGGAGCGGGGTTAACAATGAGCAGTTCTTC

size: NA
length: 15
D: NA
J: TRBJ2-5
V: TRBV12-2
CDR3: CASRFNGRSQETQYF
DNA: TGTGCAAGTCGCTTCAACGGGAGGAGTCAAGAGACCCAGTACTTC

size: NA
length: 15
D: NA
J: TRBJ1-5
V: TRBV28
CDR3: CASSQRQSLGQPQHF
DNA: TGTGCCAGCAGTCAGAGACAGAGCCTCGGTCAGCCCCAGCATTTT

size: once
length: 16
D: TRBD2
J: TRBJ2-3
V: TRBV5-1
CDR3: CASSWTSGGAADTQYF
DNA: TGCGCCAGCAGCTGGACTAGCGGGGGGGCGGCAGATACGCAGTATTTT

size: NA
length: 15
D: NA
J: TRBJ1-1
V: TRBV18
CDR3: CASSPGGQYFTEAFF
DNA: TGTGCCAGCTCCCCGGGGGGGCAGTATTTTACTGAAGCTTTCTTT

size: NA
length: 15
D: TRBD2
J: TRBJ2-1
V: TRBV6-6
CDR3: CASSDQRGGVNEQFF
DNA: TGTGCCAGCAGTGACCAGCGGGGGGGCGTCAATGAGCAGTTCTTC

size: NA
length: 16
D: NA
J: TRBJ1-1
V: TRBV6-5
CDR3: CASSYSIAGLNTEAFF
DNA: TGTGCCAGCAGTTACTCGATTGCGGGGCTGAACACTGAAGCTTTCTTT

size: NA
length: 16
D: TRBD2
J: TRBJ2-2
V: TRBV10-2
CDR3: CASSERGGRGTGELFF
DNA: TGCGCCAGCAGTGAGAGGGGAGGGAGGGGCACCGGGGAGCTGTTTTTT

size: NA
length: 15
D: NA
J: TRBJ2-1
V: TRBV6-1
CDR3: CASSDSRESYNEQFF
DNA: TGTGCCAGCAGTGATTCGAGAGAATCCTACAATGAGCAGTTCTTC

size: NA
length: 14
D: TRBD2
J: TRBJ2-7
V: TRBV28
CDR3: CASSLGGNVGEQYF
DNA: TGTGCCAGCAGTTTGGGGGGGAACGTGGGCGAGCAGTACTTC

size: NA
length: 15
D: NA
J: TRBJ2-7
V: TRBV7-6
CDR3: CASSRNRDISYEQYF
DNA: TGTGCCAGCAGCAGAAACAGGGACATTTCCTACGAGCAGTACTTC

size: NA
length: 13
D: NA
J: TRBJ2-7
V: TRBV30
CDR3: CAWSGEDSYEQYF
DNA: TGTGCCTGGAGTGGGGAGGATTCCTACGAGCAGTACTTC

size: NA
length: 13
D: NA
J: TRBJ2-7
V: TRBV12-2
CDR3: CASRLVEVNEQYF
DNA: TGTGCAAGTCGCTTAGTTGAGGTGAACGAGCAGTACTTC

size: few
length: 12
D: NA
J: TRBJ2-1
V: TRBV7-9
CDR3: CASSSLDNEQFF
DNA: TGTGCCAGCAGCTCCCTTGACAATGAGCAGTTCTTC

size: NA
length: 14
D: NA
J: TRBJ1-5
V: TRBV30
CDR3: CAWSVYQKNQPQHF
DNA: TGTGCCTGGAGTGTATACCAGAAGAATCAGCCCCAGCATTTT

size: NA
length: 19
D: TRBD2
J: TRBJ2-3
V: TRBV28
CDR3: CASRDPGLAGGLSTDTQYF
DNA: TGTGCCAGCCGCGACCCGGGACTAGCGGGGGGGCTGAGCACAGATACGCAGTATTTT

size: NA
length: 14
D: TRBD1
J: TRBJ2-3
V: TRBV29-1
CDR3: CSAYRDRGRDTQYF
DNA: TGCAGCGCCTACCGGGACAGGGGGCGAGATACGCAGTATTTT

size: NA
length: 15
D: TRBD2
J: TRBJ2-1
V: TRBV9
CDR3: CASSAAGESYNEQFF
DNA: TGTGCCAGCAGCGCAGCGGGGGAATCCTACAATGAGCAGTTCTTC